The source of this TCR beta chain is a study of beta chain features in type 1 diabetes. Every sorted population was more than 98% pure. What was sequenced were expressed TCRB transcripts, since all of the isolated RNA had been reverse transcribed. Naive, central memory and regulatory T cell samples averaged about 3.57 million reads. Data came from immunoSEQ multiplex PCR; TCRdb stores just in-frame clones and leaves some out. Among under 950,000 clones, 15% to 20% were seen once, and the ten largest hold around 0.02%. Looked up from germline, CDR1 is DFQATT and CDR2 is SNEGSKA (reference sequence). With 6 bases clipped from V and 4 bases from J, the junction kept 1 base outside the gene matches. The CDR3 totals 11 residues. As to this clone: Different DNA sequences within this sample yield the same CDR3.

The receptor comes from a woman aged 18-30 years in good health. J is TRBJ1-2 and V is TRBV20-1, with 8 bases aligning to TRBD1. The sequenced sample was naive CD4+ T cells from blood. The chain's CDR3 is CSADRGYGYTF. CDR3 DNA: TGCAGTGCCGACAGGGGCTATGGCTACACCTTC.